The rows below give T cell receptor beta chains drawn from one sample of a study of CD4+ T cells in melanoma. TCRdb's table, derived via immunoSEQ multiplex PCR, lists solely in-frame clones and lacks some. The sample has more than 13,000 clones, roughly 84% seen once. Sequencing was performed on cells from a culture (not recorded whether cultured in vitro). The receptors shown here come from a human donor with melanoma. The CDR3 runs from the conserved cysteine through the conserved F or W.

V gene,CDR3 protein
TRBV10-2,CASRELAGGPYNEQFF
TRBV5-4,CASSLRLVGNTGELFF
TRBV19,CASSRPGTPAGEKLFF
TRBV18,CASSPPTRVLGTEAFF
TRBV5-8,CASSLLQIGYEETQYF
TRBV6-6,CASSYGGFSYEQYF
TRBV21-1,CASSRKGTEAFF
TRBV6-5,CATGTVTQYF
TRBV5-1,CASSLASISYGYTF
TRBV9,CASSGSGWGQETQYF
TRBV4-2,CASSQDTIKGQSLGGYGYTF
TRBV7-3,CASSLTGHGYTF
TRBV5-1,CASSLGGSPETQYF
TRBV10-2,CASSAPPLGTTEAFF
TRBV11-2,CASSLVGGGYEQYF
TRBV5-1,CASSEGDTQYF
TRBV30,CAWRSPRYGYTF
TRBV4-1,CASSHPAREKTQYF
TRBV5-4,CASGDRGLRYGYTF
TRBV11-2,CASSQDRGQETQYF
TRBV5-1,CASSSTSGGGTDTQYF
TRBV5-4,CASSLGGGTPNYGYTF
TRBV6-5,CASSREPNSPLHF
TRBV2,CASAGALVYEQYF
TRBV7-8,CASSPNFARPYEQFF
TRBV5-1,CASSSGLAGGLTDTQYF
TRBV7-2,CASKLITVGDTQYF
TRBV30,CAWKGTGLSEQYF
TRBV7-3,CASSWGRGAGTGELFF
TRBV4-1,CASSQDRPSGGTGETQYF
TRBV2,CASRRATHTGELFF
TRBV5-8,CASSRQVSRYNEQFF
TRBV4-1,CASSPVGTEKNIQYF
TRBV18,CASSRTGVYNSPLHF
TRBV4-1,CASSQDRTGYSPLHF
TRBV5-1,CASSLAGVAVKQFF
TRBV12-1,CASSLQVPNYGYTF
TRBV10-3,CAISESLGDSPLHF
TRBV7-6,CASSQVGGGVADTQYF
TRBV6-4,CASSNPPGTQYF
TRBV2,CASSEKATNSPLHF
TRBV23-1,CASSHSEIRDNGQWNYEQYF
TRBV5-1,CASSLGGSRNEQFF
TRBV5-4,CASSPQGGEQYF
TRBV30,CAWRDRAASLYGYTF
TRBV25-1,CASSDQTLGPQHF